The 32 T cell receptor beta chains below were found in one sample sequenced in a study of Graves' ophthalmopathy and Graves' hyperthyroidism. Amplifying from RNA transcripts, the study obtained TCR beta CDR3 regions. The workflow started with a first-round RT-PCR run with HTBI primers and then moved on to a second-round multiplex PCR. TCRdb re-called the multiplex PCR reads with MiXCR, one entry per CDR3 protein. Counted here are roughly 400,000 distinct CDR3 sequences, about a sixth occurring once; the ten biggest clones make up 2.4%. The specimen sequenced was peripheral blood. These receptors were obtained from an adult woman with stable Graves' hyperthyroidism.

The rearrangement uses TRBV12-3 or TRBV12-4 and TRBJ2-7; D is perhaps TRBD1 (6 bases). Trimming left V 4 bases short and J 2 bases short, with 24 bases between. The CDR3 length is 18 residues. CDR3 region: CASSSRFHTGRWAYEQYF. In DNA, the CDR3 is TGTGCCAGCAGTTCCCGATTCCACACAGGGCGATGGGCCTACGAGCAGTACTTC.

About this clonotype itself: The conserved final phenylalanine or tryptophan is absent from the CDR3, which likely points to a read error. The chain links TRBV12-3 or TRBV12-4 to TRBJ2-7; 9 nucleotides agree with TRBD1. This CDR3 comprises 15 residues. J gave up 2 bases and V 5 bases, and 7 bases lay outside the gene matches. CDR3 protein: CASSEANRGPYEQYY. The DNA for the CDR3 is TGTGCCAGCAGTGAAGCTAACAGGGGGCCCTACGAGCAGTACTAC.

The table lists this clonotype with a few counts. The V call is TRBV7-9, the J call TRBJ2-2, with 7 bases lining up with TRBD1. CDR3 length equals 14 residues. Unmatched junction bases numbered 11, after V lost 11 bases and J lost 5 bases. Germline V lookup: CDR1 SEHNR, CDR2 FQNEAQ (reference sequence). As DNA, the CDR3 is TGTGCCCACGGACAGGCGAGGGGGACCGGGGAGCTGTTTTTT. Translation gives CAHGQARGTGELFF.

The table lists this clonotype with many counts. This chain connects TRBV12-3 or TRBV12-4 to TRBJ2-7; D is unclear. The CDR3 has 13 residues. V was clipped by 3 bases and J by 5 bases, with 11 bases between them. The CDR3 DNA reads TGTGCCAGCAGTTTTTTCACGGCAGACGAGCAGTACTTC. Its translation is CASSFFTADEQYF.

This clonotype was counted between two and nine times. The J gene is TRBJ2-7, the V gene TRBV4-1; 8 bases line up with TRBD2. CDR1 and CDR2 (germline): MGHRA, YSYEKL. V trimming: 1 base; J trimming: 7 bases; junction bases outside the gene matches: 6. The CDR3 is made up of 14 amino acids. DNA of the CDR3: TGCGCCAGCAGCCAAGGAGCGGGAGCTGGGGAGCAGTACTTC. It encodes CASSQGAGAGEQYF.

The chain carries TRBV11-2 and TRBJ1-1, with 8 bases fitting TRBD1. The CDR3 is 11 amino acids. Germline CDR1 SGHAT, CDR2 FQNNGV. V lost 5 bases and J lost 8; bases outside the gene matches: 1. As DNA, the CDR3 is TGTGCCAGCAGCACAGGGGGAGAAGCTTTCTTT. This encodes CASSTGGEAFF.

The chain joins TRBV29-1 to TRBJ1-1; D is unresolved. The V gene's germline CDR1 is SQVTM and CDR2 ANQGSEA. The CDR3 length is 13 residues. V shed 7 bases and J shed 3 bases, with 15 bases lying between them. CDR3 loop: CSAFGVGDTEAFF. The DNA of the CDR3 is TGCAGCGCCTTTGGGGTAGGTGACACTGAAGCTTTCTTT.

This clonotype was observed a few times. The chain couples TRBV30 to TRBJ2-7; TRBD1 matches at 7 bases. CDR1 is GTSNPN, CDR2 SVGIG, per germline (reference sequence). J gave up 0 bases and V 7 bases, and 9 bases lay outside the gene matches. The CDR3 is made up of 14 amino acids. For the CDR3, the DNA is TGTGCCTCAAACAGGGGCGGAAGCTCCTACGAGCAGTACTTC. Translating it yields CASNRGGSSYEQYF.

This clonotype was counted at least ten times. The genes are TRBV12-3 or TRBV12-4 and TRBJ2-7; TRBD1 aligns across 9 bases. The V segment lost 5 bases and the J segment 4 bases; nucleotides outside the gene matches: 9. CDR3 size: 15 residues. The CDR3 loop is CASSLETDRGYEQYF. CDR3 in DNA: TGTGCCAGCAGTCTGGAGACGGACAGGGGTTACGAGCAGTACTTC.

This clonotype was detected many times. V and J are TRBV6-1 and TRBJ1-5; D gene ambiguous. The ends were cut back, 3 bases at V and 6 bases at J, with 9 bases in the middle. The V gene's germline CDR1 is MNHNS and CDR2 SASEGT. CDR3 length equals 13 residues. CDR3 loop: CASSDHRVQPQHF. CDR3 coding DNA: TGTGCCAGCAGTGATCACCGGGTTCAGCCCCAGCATTTT.

This clonotype was recorded many times. V is TRBV6-2 or TRBV6-3 and J is TRBJ1-5; D is unclear. The germline V and J ends were trimmed by 5 bases and 4 bases, with 12 bases remaining between them. This CDR3 comprises 14 residues. Germline assignment: CDR1 MNHEY and CDR2 SVGEGT. The CDR3 DNA reads TGTGCCAGCAGTGTTGGGGTCCCGAATCAGCCCCAGCATTTT. Translated: CASSVGVPNQPQHF.

This clonotype showed up many times. The chain links TRBV6-1 to TRBJ1-3; D is unclear. Germline CDR1 reads MNHNS; CDR2 reads SASEGT. Trimming left V 1 base short and J 0 bases short, with 7 bases between. The CDR3 consists of 15 residues. The CDR3 DNA reads as TGTGCCAGCAGTGAAGGAATGAGCTCTGGAAACACCATATATTTT. This translates into CASSEGMSSGNTIYF.

In its sample, this clonotype was seen many times. The chain recombines TRBV5-1 with TRBJ2-7, with D perhaps matching TRBD2 (5 bases). CDR1 and CDR2 (germline): SGHRS, YFSETQ. V was shortened by 4 bases and J by 6 bases, with 14 bases between the two germline ends. The CDR3 runs 13 residues. The CDR3 loop is CASSERGRGEQYF. Here the CDR3 DNA reads TGCGCCAGCAGCGAGAGAGGGCGAGGCGAGCAGTACTTC.

This rearrangement joins TRBV4-3 to TRBJ2-5, with 11 bases fitting TRBD2. The J segment lost 5 bases and the V segment lost 0 bases, leaving 5 bases of the junction unmatched. The CDR3 is 16 residues long. In germline, CDR1 is LGHNA, CDR2 YSLEER. CDR3 in DNA: TGCGCCAGCAGCCAAGAACCGGGACTAGCGGTCGAGACCCAGTACTTC. This gives the protein CASSQEPGLAVETQYF.

There are many counts of this clonotype. The rearrangement uses TRBV20-1 and TRBJ2-5; TRBD2 aligns across 12 bases. CDR1 and CDR2 (germline): DFQATT, SNEGSKA (reference sequence). The CDR3 has 17 residues. Trimming removed 0 bases from V and 4 bases from J; junction bases left unmatched: 9. CDR3 nucleotide sequence: TGCAGTGCTAGAGATCTTCTAGCGGGAGGGGGTACAGAGACCCAGTACTTC. As protein: CSARDLLAGGGTETQYF.

This clonotype came up many times. The CDR3, as DNA: TGTGCCAGCAGCTACAGTTTCGGATTGGCGGCCTACGAGCAGTACTTC. Translated: CASSYSFGLAAYEQYF. The gene calls are TRBV27 and TRBJ2-7; D unclear. Germline CDR1 reads MNHEY; CDR2 reads SMNVEV (reference sequence). The V end was cut by 6 bases, the J end by 2 bases, with 20 bases between. This CDR3 spans 16 amino acids.

The chain has TRBV2 and TRBJ2-7; tentatively, D is TRBD1 or TRBD2 (6 bases each). The CDR3 covers 15 residues. Trimming shortened V by 3 bases and J by 3 bases, and 15 bases separated the two germline ends. CDR1 is SNHLY and CDR2 is FYNNEI in the germline V gene. CDR3 bases: TGTGCCAGCAGTGAGTCATTGGGGGGCATCTACGAGCAGTACTTC. It translates to CASSESLGGIYEQYF.

This clonotype appeared a single time. The chain couples TRBV6-5 to TRBJ1-2; D possibly corresponds to TRBD1 (6 bases). Per the germline V gene, CDR1 is MNHEY and CDR2 is SVGAGI. The CDR3 is made up of 17 amino acids. Trimming stripped 2 bases from V and 5 bases from J, with 21 bases between. The CDR3 nucleotides read TGTGCCAGCAGTTACGCTTTTGGGGGCAGCGGACAGTATGGCTACACCTTC. Protein sequence: CASSYAFGGSGQYGYTF.

This clonotype was recorded at least ten times. V usage is TRBV7-2 and J usage is TRBJ2-2, with 10 bases lining up with TRBD2. In germline, CDR1 is SGHTA, CDR2 FQGNSA. Germline trimming cut 5 bases from V and 1 base from J; bases unmatched to any gene: 4. CDR3 length: 16 residues. CDR3 DNA: TGTGCCAGCAGCCCGAGGACTAGCGGGAACACCGGGGAGCTGTTTTTT. Translated, it gives CASSPRTSGNTGELFF.

This clonotype was seen repeatedly, ten times or more. The V call is TRBV11-2, the J call TRBJ2-5; 9 positions match TRBD2. The germline V gene has CDR1 SGHAT and CDR2 FQNNGV. Losses at the gene ends were 6 bases for V and 4 bases for J; bases not matched to a gene: 9. This CDR3 comprises 15 residues. This chain's CDR3 is CASRASGTPGETQYF. CDR3 nucleotides: TGTGCCAGCAGGGCTAGCGGGACCCCCGGAGAGACCCAGTACTTC.

The sample holds a few counts of this clonotype. The gene calls are TRBV27 and TRBJ1-2, with D tentatively TRBD1 (5 bases). Germline CDR1 MNHEY, CDR2 SMNVEV (reference sequence). The V and J ends lost 6 bases and 5 bases respectively, with 16 bases between them. CDR3 size: 14 residues. CDR3: CASRGGRGLYGYTF. The CDR3 bases are TGTGCCAGCAGGGGGGGACGGGGCCTATATGGCTACACCTTC.

This clonotype has at least ten counts. J is TRBJ2-7 and V is TRBV12-3 or TRBV12-4; tentatively, D is TRBD2 (5 bases). V was shortened by 5 bases and J by 0 bases, with 11 bases between the two germline ends. The CDR3 has 14 residues. DNA for the CDR3: TGTGCCAGCAGTAAACTAGTGGGCTCCTACGAGCAGTACTTC. The encoded protein is CASSKLVGSYEQYF.

There are many counts of this clonotype. The rearrangement joins TRBV10-2 to TRBJ2-4; 8 bases match TRBD1. Germline trimming cut 6 bases from V and 0 bases from J; bases unmatched to any gene: 4. The V gene's germline CDR1 is WSHSY and CDR2 SAAADI. The CDR3 is made up of 15 amino acids. CDR3 coding DNA: TGCGCCAGCAGCGAGACAGGGGTAGCCAAAAACATTCAGTACTTC. Translating it yields CASSETGVAKNIQYF.

This clonotype was observed at least ten times. This chain joins TRBV24-1 and TRBJ2-7, with TRBD1 matching 9 bases. Germline CDR1 KGHDR, CDR2 SFDVKD. The CDR3 consists of 13 residues. The trim removed 9 bases at V and 3 bases at J, leaving 5 bases unmatched. CDR3 bases: TGTGCCACCGCCGGGACAGGGAACTACGAGCAGTACTTC. It yields the protein CATAGTGNYEQYF.

This clonotype was observed many times. The chain carries TRBV28 and TRBJ2-7, with no clear D. Deletions cut 10 bases from V and 4 bases from J, with 11 bases between. The germline V gene has CDR1 MDHEN and CDR2 SYDVKM. The CDR3 consists of 11 residues. The CDR3 bases are TGTGCCACCACCCTCGAGTACGAGCAGTACTTC. It codes for CATTLEYEQYF. Filled out from reference TRBV28 and TRBJ2-7, the complete variable domain reads DVKVTQSSRYLVKRTGEKVFLECVQDMDHENMFWYRQDPGLGLRLIYFSYDVKMKEKGDIPEGYSVSREKKERFSLILESASTNQTSMYLCATTLEYEQYFGPGTRLTVT.

This clonotype was seen many times. The rearrangement joins TRBV20-1 to TRBJ1-5; possible D gene TRBD1, 5 bases. The CDR3 is 15 amino acids. Trimming shortened V by 5 bases and J by 4 bases, and 18 bases separated the two germline ends. Germline assignment: CDR1 DFQATT and CDR2 SNEGSKA (reference sequence). CDR3 residues: CSAWGRQGGNQPQHF. The CDR3 nucleotides are TGCAGTGCTTGGGGACGCCAGGGTGGGAATCAGCCCCAGCATTTT.

This clonotype was picked up many times. The chain links TRBV6-5 to TRBJ1-1; D is ambiguous. V shed 2 bases and J shed 1 base, with 14 bases lying between them. The CDR3 extends over 16 amino acids. Germline loops: CDR1 MNHEY, CDR2 SVGAGI. CDR3 coding DNA: TGTGCCAGCAGTTACCCGGCGCCGGGATGGAACACTGAAGCTTTCTTT. Its translation: CASSYPAPGWNTEAFF.

This clonotype was seen many times. A much larger clone is a single base away; this may be a read error. V gene TRBV7-2 combines with J gene TRBJ2-7, with 12 positions matching TRBD1. This CDR3 region has 15 residues. Germline lookup yields CDR1 SGHTA and CDR2 FQGNSA. V shed 6 bases, J shed 3 bases, and the junction held 6 bases outside the gene matches. The CDR3 nucleotides are TGTGCCAGCAGGGCCGGGACAGGGGGCTTCTACGAGCAGTACTTC. Translation: CASRAGTGGFYEQYF.

A note on this clonotype: A junction end diverges from the germline sequence, so it may reflect a read error. This rearrangement joins TRBV28 to TRBJ2-7; 7 bases are a match to TRBD1. Germline lookup yields CDR1 MDHEN and CDR2 SYDVKM. The CDR3 sequence is 16 residues long. CDR3 DNA: TGTGCCAGCACTCCTATAGGGCAGGGGGATACCGGCGAGCAGTGGTTC. Its translation is CASTPIGQGDTGEQWF.

The sample holds many counts of this clonotype. The gene calls are TRBV7-2 and TRBJ1-3, with D hard to call. The germline V gene has CDR1 SGHTA and CDR2 FQGNSA. The CDR3 has 15 residues. V lost 3 bases and J lost 0, with 9 bases in between. The CDR3 nucleotides are TGTGCCAGCAGCTTTAGCGATGCCTCTGGAAACACCATATATTTT. This sequence encodes CASSFSDASGNTIYF. The variable domain in full, with the rest retrieved from reference TRBV7-2 and TRBJ1-3, is GAGVSQSPSNKVTEKGKDVELRCDPISGHTALYWYRQSLGQGLEFLIYFQGNSAPDKSGLPSDRFSAERTGGSVSTLTIQRTQQEDSAVYLCASSFSDASGNTIYFGEGSWLTVV.

This clonotype has at least ten counts. The chain has TRBV27 and TRBJ2-7, with 10 bases that match TRBD2. The CDR3 has 14 residues. V lost 8 bases and J lost 2; bases outside the gene matches: 6. Germline V lookup: CDR1 MNHEY, CDR2 SMNVEV (reference sequence). The CDR3 spells CASRQLAGPYEQYF. Here the CDR3 DNA reads TGTGCCAGCCGCCAACTAGCGGGGCCCTACGAGCAGTACTTC.

There are a few counts of this clonotype. The junction does not match germline at one end; this may be a read error. The CDR3 nucleotides read TGTGCCAGCAGTTTTACCGGACTAGGGGCCGGGGAGCTGCTTTTT. It codes for CASSFTGLGAGELLF. The chain combines TRBV12-3 or TRBV12-4 with TRBJ2-2; TRBD2 agrees at 7 bases. CDR3 length: 15 amino acids.